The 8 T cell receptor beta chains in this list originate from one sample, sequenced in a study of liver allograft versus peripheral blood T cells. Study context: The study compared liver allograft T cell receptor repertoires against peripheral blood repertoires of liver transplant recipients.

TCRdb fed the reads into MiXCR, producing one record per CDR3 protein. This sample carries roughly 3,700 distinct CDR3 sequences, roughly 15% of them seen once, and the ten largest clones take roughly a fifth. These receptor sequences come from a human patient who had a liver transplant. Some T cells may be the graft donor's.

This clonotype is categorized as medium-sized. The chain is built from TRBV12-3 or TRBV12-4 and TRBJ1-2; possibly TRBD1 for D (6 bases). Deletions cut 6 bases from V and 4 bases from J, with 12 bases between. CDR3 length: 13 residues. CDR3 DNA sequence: TGTGCCAGCAGCCCAGGGGCTGGCTATGGCTACACCTTC. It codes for CASSPGAGYGYTF.

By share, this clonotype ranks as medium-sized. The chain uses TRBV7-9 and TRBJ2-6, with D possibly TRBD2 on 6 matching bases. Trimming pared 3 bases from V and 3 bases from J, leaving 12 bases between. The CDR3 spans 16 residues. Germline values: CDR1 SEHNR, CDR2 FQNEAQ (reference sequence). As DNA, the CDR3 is TGTGCCAGCAGCTTCAAGGAGGGTTATGGGGCCAACGTCCTGACTTTC. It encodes CASSFKEGYGANVLTF.

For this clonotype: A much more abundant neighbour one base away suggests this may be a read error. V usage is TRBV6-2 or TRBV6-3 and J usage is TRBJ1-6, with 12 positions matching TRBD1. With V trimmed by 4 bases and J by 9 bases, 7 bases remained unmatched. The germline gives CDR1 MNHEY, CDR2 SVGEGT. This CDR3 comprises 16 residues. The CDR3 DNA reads TGTGCCAGCAGTTGCGTGGGACAGGGGGCAGGTTCACCCCTCCACTTT. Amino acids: CASSCVGQGAGSPLHF.

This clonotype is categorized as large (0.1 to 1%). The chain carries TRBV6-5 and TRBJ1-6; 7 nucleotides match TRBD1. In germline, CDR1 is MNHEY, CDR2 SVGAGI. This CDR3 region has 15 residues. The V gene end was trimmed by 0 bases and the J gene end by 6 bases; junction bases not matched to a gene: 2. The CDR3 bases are TGTGCCAGCAGTTACTCCCACAGGGGTAATTCACCCCTCCACTTT. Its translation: CASSYSHRGNSPLHF.

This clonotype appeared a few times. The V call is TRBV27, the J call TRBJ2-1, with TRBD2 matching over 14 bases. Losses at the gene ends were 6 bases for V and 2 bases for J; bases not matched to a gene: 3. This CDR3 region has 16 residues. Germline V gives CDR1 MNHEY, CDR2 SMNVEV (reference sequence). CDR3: CASRRTSGGTYNEQFF. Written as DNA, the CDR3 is TGTGCCAGCAGGAGGACTAGCGGGGGGACCTACAATGAGCAGTTCTTC.

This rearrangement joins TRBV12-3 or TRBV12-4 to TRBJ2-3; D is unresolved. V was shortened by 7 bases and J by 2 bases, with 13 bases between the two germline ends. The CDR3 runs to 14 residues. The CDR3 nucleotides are TGTGCCAGCAAACTAACGGGTGTCACAGATACGCAGTATTTT. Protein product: CASKLTGVTDTQYF.

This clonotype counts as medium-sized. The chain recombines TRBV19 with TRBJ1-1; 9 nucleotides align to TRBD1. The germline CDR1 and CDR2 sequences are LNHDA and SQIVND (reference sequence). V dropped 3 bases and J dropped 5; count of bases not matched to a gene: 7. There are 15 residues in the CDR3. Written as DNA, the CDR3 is TGTGCCAGTAGTATTCCGGGACAGGGAAGAACTGAAGCTTTCTTT. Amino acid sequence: CASSIPGQGRTEAFF.

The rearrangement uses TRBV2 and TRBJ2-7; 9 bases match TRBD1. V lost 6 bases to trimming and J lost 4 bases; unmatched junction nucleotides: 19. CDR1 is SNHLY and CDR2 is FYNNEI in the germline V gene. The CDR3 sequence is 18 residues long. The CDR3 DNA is TGTGCCAGCAGGGCTCTTGACAGGGGGTTCCCTGTAGGGTACGAGCAGTACGTC. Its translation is CASRALDRGFPVGYEQYV.